What follows are 10 T cell receptor beta chains derived from one specimen sequenced in a study of beta chain features in type 1 diabetes. Sequenced material consisted of expressed TCRB transcripts (all of the isolated RNA was reverse transcribed). Clones were read by immunoSEQ multiplex PCR, and TCRdb kept only the in-frame ones, dropping some. The data hold roughly 500,000 clones, with approximately 28% observed a single time. Source material: naive CD4+ T cells from blood. Every receptor here comes from a man aged 18 to 29 in good health.

The chain uses TRBV10-3 and TRBJ1-5; possibly TRBD1 for D (5 bases). This CDR3 contains 14 residues. V lost 10 bases to trimming and J lost 2 bases, with 15 bases between them. Germline V gives CDR1 ENHRY, CDR2 SYGVKD. CDR3 loop: CATRSGTGNQPQHF. CDR3 DNA sequence: TGTGCCACCCGATCAGGGACCGGCAATCAGCCCCAGCATTTT.

This clone has more than one count but fewer than ten. This sample also contains other DNA sequences that code for the same CDR3. The chain uses TRBV30 and TRBJ1-5; D possibly corresponds to TRBD1 (6 bases). The germline V gene has CDR1 GTSNPN and CDR2 SVGIG (reference sequence). V shed 0 bases and J shed 5 bases, with 8 bases lying between them. This CDR3 comprises 13 residues. The CDR3 coding sequence is TGTGCCTGGAGTGTCAGGGGAGATCAGCCCCAGCATTTT. It yields the protein CAWSVRGDQPQHF.

The chain carries TRBV30 and TRBJ1-2; 7 nucleotides align to TRBD1. Germline trimming cut 3 bases from V and 5 bases from J; bases unmatched to any gene: 9. The CDR3 is 14 amino acids. Germline CDR1 GTSNPN, CDR2 SVGIG (reference sequence). CDR3 sequence reads: CAWSRGGGGYGYTF. CDR3 nucleotides: TGTGCCTGGAGCAGAGGAGGGGGCGGATATGGCTACACCTTC.

Only a few counts were recorded for this clone. The rearrangement uses TRBV7-9 and TRBJ2-7; 8 bases match TRBD1. Germline lookup yields CDR1 SEHNR and CDR2 FQNEAQ (reference sequence). The CDR3 has 15 amino acids. V gave up 3 bases and J gave up 1 base; unmatched junction bases: 5. CDR3 in DNA: TGTGCCAGCAGCTTCGGGACAGGACCTTCCTACGAGCAGTACTTC. It is translated as CASSFGTGPSYEQYF.

This sequence joins TRBV4-1 and TRBJ2-3; TRBD2 matches 9 bases. V lost 2 bases to trimming and J lost 1 base; unmatched junction nucleotides: 1. The length of the CDR3 is 15 residues. The germline gives CDR1 MGHRA, CDR2 YSYEKL. CDR3 amino acids: CASSQRLAGTDTQYF. CDR3 sequence (DNA): TGCGCCAGCAGCCAACGACTAGCGGGCACAGATACGCAGTATTTT.

This clone turned up a few times. V and J are TRBV30 and TRBJ1-2; D not certain. The CDR3 runs 13 residues. V lost 2 bases, J lost 5 bases, and 12 bases lay in between. CDR1 and CDR2 from the germline V gene are GTSNPN and SVGIG (reference sequence). The CDR3 region is CAWSQDLDYGYTF. The CDR3 DNA reads as TGTGCCTGGAGTCAGGATTTGGATTATGGCTACACCTTC.

This clone was observed a handful of times. The chain employs TRBV18 and TRBJ1-2; D is possibly TRBD1 (5 bases). The V end was cut by 0 bases, the J end by 0 bases, with 11 bases between. The CDR3 has 16 amino acids. CDR1 and CDR2 from the germline V gene are KGHSH and LQKENI. The CDR3 region has the DNA TGTGCCAGCTCACCACCCCGGGGGACCACTAACTATGGCTACACCTTC. Amino acid sequence: CASSPPRGTTNYGYTF.

This clone appeared once. This chain uses TRBV20-1 with TRBJ1-2; D might be TRBD1 (5 bases). Per germline, CDR1 DFQATT and CDR2 SNEGSKA (reference sequence). The CDR3 spans 11 residues. The DNA of the CDR3 is TGCAGCAGCGGGGCATCGGGTGGCTACACCTTC. It translates to CSSGASGGYTF.

This chain uses TRBV28 with TRBJ2-7; D uncertain. V lost 4 bases and J lost 2, with 12 bases in between. Germline loops: CDR1 MDHEN, CDR2 SYDVKM. The CDR3 runs to 14 residues. CDR3 loop: CASSSRTVTYEQYF. Written as DNA, the CDR3 is TGTGCCAGCAGTTCAAGGACGGTGACCTACGAGCAGTACTTC.

Concerning this clone itself: This sample includes further DNA sequences coding for the same CDR3. This chain joins TRBV30 and TRBJ1-5; TRBD1 matches 7 bases. The germline CDR1 and CDR2 sequences are GTSNPN and SVGIG (reference sequence). The ends lost 1 base at V and 5 bases at J; junction bases unmatched: 2. The CDR3 is 13 residues long. Here the CDR3 reads CAWSGQGHQPQHF. CDR3 nucleotide sequence: TGTGCCTGGAGTGGACAGGGCCATCAGCCCCAGCATTTT.